These 3 T cell receptor beta chains came from one sample sequenced in a study of T-cell memory formation after mild COVID-19. TCRdb itself ran the 5' RACE reads through MiXCR, one entry per CDR3 protein. Of about 200,000 distinct CDR3 sequences in the sample, over 9.5% were seen once. Sequencing was done on a sample of PBMCs or a T cell subset sorted from them (not recorded which). The receptors were gathered from a man between 18 and 29 years old who had mild COVID-19 (a few samples of this study predate the infection). Cell type and time point are not known.

This clonotype turned up a few times. The chain uses TRBV5-1 and TRBJ1-1; D possibly corresponds to TRBD1 (5 bases). The CDR3 is 15 amino acids. CDR1 is SGHRS, CDR2 YFSETQ, per germline. Trimming removed 1 base from V and 5 bases from J, with 15 bases in between. CDR3: CASSLQGVGDTEAFF. CDR3 DNA sequence: TGCGCCAGCAGCTTGCAGGGCGTCGGGGATACTGAAGCTTTCTTT.

The chain is built from TRBV20-1 and TRBJ1-1; D gene uncertain. Deletions cut 0 bases from V and 5 bases from J, with 13 bases between. CDR3 length equals 14 residues. Germline V gene data show CDR1 as DFQATT and CDR2 as SNEGSKA (reference sequence). The CDR3 loop is CSARDPRTTTEAFF. CDR3 bases: TGCAGTGCTAGAGATCCCCGGACTACGACTGAAGCTTTCTTT.

The rearrangement uses TRBV6-2 or TRBV6-3 and TRBJ2-7; 12 positions agree with TRBD2. Germline V CDR1 and CDR2: MNHEY, SVGEGT. J gave up 4 bases and V 6 bases, and 7 bases lay outside the gene matches. The CDR3 is 15 residues long. The CDR3 protein is CASSRRTSGDYEQYF. CDR3 coding DNA: TGTGCCAGCAGCCGAAGGACTAGCGGGGATTACGAGCAGTACTTC.